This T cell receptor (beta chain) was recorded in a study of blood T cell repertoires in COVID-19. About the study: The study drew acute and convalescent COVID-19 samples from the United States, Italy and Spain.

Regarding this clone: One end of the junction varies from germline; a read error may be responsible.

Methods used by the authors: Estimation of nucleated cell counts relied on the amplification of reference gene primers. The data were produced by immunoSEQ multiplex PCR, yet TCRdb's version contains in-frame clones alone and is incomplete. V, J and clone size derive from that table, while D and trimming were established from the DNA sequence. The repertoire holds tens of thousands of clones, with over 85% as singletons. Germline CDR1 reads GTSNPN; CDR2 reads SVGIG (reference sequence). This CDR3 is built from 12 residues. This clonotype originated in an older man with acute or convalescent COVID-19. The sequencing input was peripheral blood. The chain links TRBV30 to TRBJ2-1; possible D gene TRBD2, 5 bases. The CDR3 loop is CAWKDSHNEQFF. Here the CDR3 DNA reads TGTGCCTGGAAGGACTCCCACAATGAGCAGTTCTTC.